The rows below give T cell receptor beta chains drawn from one sample of a study of blood T cell repertoires in COVID-19. Sequencing was performed with immunoSEQ multiplex PCR; in TCRdb, only in-frame clones are kept and a portion is missing. The sample holds a few hundred thousand clones, roughly 86% seen once. The source material was PBMCs or T cells enriched from blood (not recorded which). These TCRs come from a woman under 40 who had recovered from COVID-19. CDR3s include the opening cysteine and the closing phenylalanine or tryptophan. D genes are given only for firm matches. Part of the rows lack a size; the others show once, few, many or a class for expanded clones.

length	J	D	V	size	CDR3	DNA
14	TRBJ2-5	-	TRBV25-1	-	CASMEGARGETQYF	TGTGCCAGCATGGAGGGGGCCCGTGGGGAGACCCAGTACTTC
16	TRBJ2-7	-	TRBV27	-	CASSFVFLRGAHEQYF	TGTGCCAGCAGTTTCGTTTTTCTTCGGGGGGCCCACGAGCAGTACTTC
17	TRBJ2-1	TRBD2	TRBV24-1	-	CATSDPMGLAGANEQFF	TGTGCCACCAGTGACCCGATGGGGCTAGCGGGAGCCAATGAGCAGTTCTTC
14	TRBJ1-2	-	TRBV14	-	CASSQGLRVYGYTF	TGTGCCAGCAGCCAGGGACTCAGAGTTTATGGCTACACCTTC
18	TRBJ2-5	-	TRBV3-1/TRBV3-2	-	CASSQDKLETGPQETQYF	TGTGCCAGCAGCCAAGATAAGCTGGAGACTGGCCCCCAAGAGACCCAGTACTTC
13	TRBJ2-7	-	TRBV21-1	-	CASSKTGVMIYYF	TGTGCCAGCAGCAAAACAGGTGTGATGATTTATTACTTC
12	TRBJ1-4	-	TRBV28	-	CASSPASEKLFF	TGTGCCAGCAGCCCCGCGTCGGAAAAACTGTTTTTT
15	TRBJ1-2	-	TRBV5-8	-	CASSLVGRGNYGYTF	TGTGCCAGCAGCTTGGTGGGTCGAGGTAACTATGGCTACACCTTC
16	TRBJ2-7	-	TRBV21-1	-	CASSHLPRGLSYEQYF	TGTGCCAGCAGCCACCTCCCCAGGGGGCTCTCCTACGAGCAGTACTTC
14	TRBJ2-4	-	TRBV5-1	-	CASSLGGKKNIQYF	TGCGCCAGCAGCTTGGGCGGGAAAAAAAACATTCAGTACTTC
14	TRBJ1-5	-	TRBV6-5	once	CASSPGPSNQPQHF	TGTGCCAGCAGTCCGGGTCCCAGCAATCAGCCCCAGCATTTT
13	TRBJ1-1	-	TRBV5-1	-	CASTPEGKDKAFF	TGCGCCAGCACCCCGGAGGGTAAGGATAAAGCTTTCTTT
12	TRBJ2-3	-	TRBV18	-	CASSPLGDTQYF	TGTGCCAGCTCACCTCTAGGAGATACGCAGTATTTT
16	TRBJ2-1	-	TRBV7-3	few	CASSSGIVSPRHEQFF	TGTGCCAGCAGCTCTGGTATAGTTAGCCCGCGGCATGAGCAGTTCTTC
16	TRBJ1-1	-	TRBV2	-	CASSGYFRGRNTEAFF	TGTGCCAGCAGTGGATATTTCAGGGGAAGGAACACTGAAGCTTTCTTT
17	TRBJ1-2	-	TRBV7-3	-	CASSLNSGQTTSYGYTF	TGTGCCAGCAGCTTAAATTCAGGACAGACAACTTCCTATGGCTACACCTTC
17	TRBJ1-6	-	TRBV7-9	-	CASSNGQVESYNSPLHF	TGTGCCAGCAGTAATGGGCAGGTTGAGTCCTATAATTCACCCCTCCACTTT
17	TRBJ1-6	-	TRBV5-1	-	CASSGALVPYKNSPLHF	TGCGCCAGCAGCGGGGCTCTGGTCCCATATAAGAATTCACCCCTCCACTTT
17	TRBJ1-5	-	TRBV7-2	few	CASSPGMGALWNQPQHF	TGTGCCAGCAGCCCTGGGATGGGGGCTCTATGGAATCAGCCCCAGCATTTT
15	TRBJ1-4	-	TRBV4-2	-	CASSQGASSDEKLFF	TGTGCCAGCAGCCAAGGGGCTTCAAGTGATGAAAAACTGTTTTTT
14	TRBJ1-5	-	TRBV3-1/TRBV3-2	-	CASSPGRGNQPQHF	TGTGCCAGCAGCCCGGGTCGAGGCAATCAGCCCCAGCATTTT
12	TRBJ2-7	-	TRBV2	-	CASTTDSYEQYF	TGTGCCAGCACAACAGACTCCTACGAGCAGTACTTC
13	TRBJ1-2	TRBD1	TRBV15	-	CATKRTGNYGYTF	TGTGCCACCAAAAGGACAGGGAACTATGGCTACACCTTC
16	TRBJ2-1	TRBD2	TRBV5-4	-	CASSAGLAGGPHEQFF	TGTGCCAGCAGCGCGGGACTAGCGGGAGGGCCCCATGAGCAGTTCTTC
17	TRBJ2-1	TRBD2	TRBV7-3	once	CASSPRTSGGPLNEQFF	TGTGCCAGCAGCCCTCGGACTAGCGGGGGGCCCCTCAATGAGCAGTTCTTC
14	TRBJ1-2	TRBD1	TRBV7-2	-	CASSRDRARGGYTF	TGTGCCAGCAGTCGGGACAGGGCGAGAGGGGGCTACACCTTC
22	TRBJ2-1	TRBD2	TRBV10-1	few	CASSPRLSPGTSGMWPYNEQFF	TGCGCCAGCAGTCCACGGCTGTCTCCCGGGACTAGCGGGATGTGGCCCTACAATGAGCAGTTCTTC
15	TRBJ2-7	-	TRBV27	-	CASSLSGNRAAEQYF	TGTGCCAGCAGTTTATCCGGTAACAGGGCGGCCGAGCAGTACTTC
13	TRBJ1-1	TRBD1	TRBV27	-	CASSFRGQVEAFF	TGTGCCAGCAGTTTCAGGGGGCAGGTTGAAGCTTTCTTT
17	TRBJ1-5	-	TRBV27	-	CASSPNPRPRGNQPQHF	TGTGCCAGCAGTCCCAATCCGCGACCCCGGGGCAATCAGCCCCAGCATTTT